Listed here are 10 T cell receptor beta chains from one sample, sequenced in a study of blood T cells in healthy people across ages. Sample-barcoded 5' priming and a J-beta primer mix drove a second PCR of about 6 to 12 cycles. A single record per CDR3 protein comes from TCRdb applying MiXCR to the 5' RACE reads. The table lists about 780,000 distinct CDR3 sequences, around 45% of them singletons. Material: blood. The origin of the receptors is a man older than 75 in good health.

The chain has TRBV24-1 and TRBJ2-5; D is undetermined. The DNA end lines up better with TRBJ2-7; the J call may be wrong. CDR1 is KGHDR, CDR2 SFDVKD, per germline. This CDR3 contains 11 residues. CDR3 in DNA: TGTGCCACCAGTGATTTTCGCGAGCAGTACTTC. This codes for CATSDFREQYF.

This clonotype was detected a few times. The V call is TRBV7-3, the J call TRBJ2-3; weak D call: TRBD2 (6 bases). Trimming pared 0 bases from V and 1 base from J, leaving 8 bases between. Germline CDR1 reads SGHTA; CDR2 reads FQGTGA. This CDR3 has 15 amino acids. In DNA, the CDR3 is TGTGCCAGCAGCTTAACGATAGCGGGCACAGATACGCAGTATTTT. Amino acid sequence: CASSLTIAGTDTQYF.

The V gene is TRBV7-3, the J gene TRBJ2-1; the D is unclear. Trimming left V 2 bases short and J 7 bases short, with 15 bases between. The CDR3 has 15 amino acids. Germline V gene sequence: CDR1 SGHTA, CDR2 FQGTGA. Here the CDR3 DNA reads TGTGCCAGCAGCTTAGGTGTGTTGGGCACGAATGAGCAGTTCTTC. As protein: CASSLGVLGTNEQFF.

J is TRBJ2-7 and V is TRBV5-1; 7 nucleotides line up with TRBD2. V was clipped by 4 bases and J by 3 bases; unmatched bases: 7. Germline V lookup: CDR1 SGHRS, CDR2 YFSETQ. The CDR3 has 14 residues. CDR3 in amino acids: CASSRTSEGYEQYF. Here the CDR3 DNA reads TGCGCCAGCAGCAGAACTAGCGAAGGCTACGAGCAGTACTTC. Looking up the rest from reference TRBV5-1 and TRBJ2-7 gives the full variable domain: KAGVTQTPRYLIKTRGQQVTLSCSPISGHRSVSWYQQTPGQGLQFLFEYFSETQRNKGNFPGRFSGRQFSNSRSEMNVSTLELGDSALYLCASSRTSEGYEQYFGPGTRLTVT.

This clonotype was counted only a few times. The rearrangement uses TRBV5-1 and TRBJ2-1; 12 bases align to TRBD2. The V and J ends lost 0 bases and 6 bases, in that order; junction bases with no gene match: 1. This CDR3 spans 15 amino acids. CDR1 and CDR2 from the germline V gene are SGHRS and YFSETQ. The CDR3 spells CASSLALAGGNEQFF. The CDR3, as DNA: TGCGCCAGCAGCTTGGCACTAGCGGGGGGCAATGAGCAGTTCTTC.

At least ten counts were recorded for this clonotype. The J gene is TRBJ2-5, the V gene TRBV7-2; unclear D gene. Trimming removed 3 bases from V and 1 base from J, with 12 bases in between. This CDR3 is built from 15 residues. Looked up from germline, CDR1 is SGHTA and CDR2 is FQGNSA. The CDR3 protein is CASSFSSHPQETQYF. The CDR3 DNA reads TGTGCCAGCAGCTTCTCCTCACATCCCCAAGAGACCCAGTACTTC.

This clonotype was seen many times. V usage is TRBV20-1 and J usage is TRBJ2-3; 9 nucleotides match TRBD2. The germline gives CDR1 DFQATT, CDR2 SNEGSKA (reference sequence). The ends lost 0 bases at V and 4 bases at J; junction bases unmatched: 8. This CDR3 is built from 16 residues. The CDR3 DNA sequence: TGCAGTGCTAGAGATCGGCGGGAGGGCCCCGCAGATACGCAGTATTTT. Translating it yields CSARDRREGPADTQYF.

This chain uses TRBV21-1 with TRBJ1-4. TRBV21-1 is a recognized pseudogene. The CDR3 has 16 amino acids. CDR3: CASSKPRVGRNEKLFF. CDR3 sequence (DNA): TGTGCCAGCAGCAAACCGCGGGTTGGACGTAATGAAAAACTGTTTTTT.

A remark on this clonotype: Possible read error: a much larger clone is one base away. This chain joins TRBV7-3 and TRBJ2-1; a possible D gene is TRBD1 (5 bases). The CDR3 runs 15 residues. The germline V gene encodes CDR1 SGHTA and CDR2 FQGTGA. Trimming took off 5 bases at V and 8 bases at J, with 19 bases between the two ends. CDR3 loop: CASSPNPLQGDEQFF. DNA of the CDR3: TGTGCCAGCAGCCCAAACCCTCTGCAGGGCGATGAGCAGTTCTTC.

The genes are TRBV20-1 and TRBJ1-1; D may be TRBD1 (6 bases). V was trimmed by 4 bases and J by 6 bases, leaving 18 bases between them. Germline CDR1 reads DFQATT; CDR2 reads SNEGSKA (reference sequence). This CDR3 has 14 residues. The CDR3 DNA reads TGCAGTGCTACAGGACAGTTGAACAGCGCTGAAGCTTTCTTT. It specifies CSATGQLNSAEAFF.